This passage covers 7 T cell receptor beta chains from one sample sequenced in a study of monozygotic twins with cystic fibrosis. Clones were sequenced by immunoSEQ multiplex PCR, and TCRdb holds only the in-frame ones, with some missing. Among 12,000 to 15,000 clones, 95% to 99% were seen once, and the ten largest hold 0.41%. The specimen was blood. These receptors came from a girl aged 2 to 10 with cystic fibrosis.

This chain links TRBV28 with TRBJ1-1; D perhaps matches TRBD1 (5 bases). The CDR3 consists of 13 residues. The V gene lost 2 bases and the J gene lost 3 bases, with 7 bases spanning the gap. CDR1 is MDHEN and CDR2 is SYDVKM in the germline V gene. The CDR3 spells CASSLGRDTEAFF. As DNA, the CDR3 is TGTGCCAGCAGTTTAGGCAGGGACACTGAAGCTTTCTTT.

This sequence joins TRBV10-3 and TRBJ1-2; D gene uncertain. CDR3 length equals 15 residues. Looked up from germline, CDR1 is ENHRY and CDR2 is SYGVKD. The V gene lost 2 bases and the J gene lost 0 bases, with 10 bases spanning the gap. DNA for the CDR3: TGTGCCATCAGTGAGCGGGATCAAGCTAACTATGGCTACACCTTC. It codes for CAISERDQANYGYTF.

The genes are TRBV19 and TRBJ2-7, with D possibly being TRBD2 (7 bases). There are 15 residues in the CDR3. Trimming removed 3 bases from V and 1 base from J, with 13 bases in between. The germline V gene encodes CDR1 LNHDA and CDR2 SQIVND (reference sequence). Here the CDR3 DNA reads TGTGCCAGTAGTATTAAGGGGGGGCCTTCCTACGAGCAGTACTTC. As protein: CASSIKGGPSYEQYF.

The rearrangement joins TRBV27 to TRBJ1-2; weak D call: TRBD1 (5 bases). The CDR3 has 17 residues. The germline CDR1 and CDR2 sequences are MNHEY and SMNVEV (reference sequence). Trimming cost V 1 base and J 4 bases, with 19 bases left between them. The CDR3 here is CASSLFGRAYDLYGYTF. The CDR3 nucleotides are TGTGCCAGCAGTTTATTTGGCAGGGCTTATGACCTCTATGGCTACACCTTC.

This chain links TRBV4-2 with TRBJ1-2, with 7 bases identical to TRBD1. Losses at the gene ends were 0 bases for V and 5 bases for J; bases not matched to a gene: 15. The CDR3 extends over 18 amino acids. Germline V lookup: CDR1 LGHNA, CDR2 YNFKEQ. The CDR3 loop is CASSQEGGGTAVKYGYTF. The CDR3 DNA sequence: TGTGCCAGCAGCCAAGAGGGAGGAGGGACAGCGGTCAAATATGGCTACACCTTC.

This chain connects TRBV10-3 to TRBJ1-2, with a tentative D call TRBD1 (5 bases). The CDR3 spans 15 residues. V lost 1 base to trimming and J lost 4 bases, with 13 bases between them. CDR1 is ENHRY, CDR2 SYGVKD, per germline. The CDR3, as DNA: TGTGCCATCAGTGAGTTACAGGCGAACCTCTATGGCTACACCTTC. Translating it yields CAISELQANLYGYTF.

The rearrangement uses TRBV5-1 and TRBJ2-3; D possibly corresponds to TRBD1 (6 bases). Germline CDR1 is SGHRS and CDR2 is YFSETQ. This CDR3 is built from 14 residues. Trimming took off 4 bases at V and 7 bases at J, with 16 bases between the two ends. CDR3 in amino acids: CASSPGDGTHTQYF. The CDR3 nucleotides are TGCGCCAGCAGCCCGGGCGACGGGACACATACGCAGTATTTT.